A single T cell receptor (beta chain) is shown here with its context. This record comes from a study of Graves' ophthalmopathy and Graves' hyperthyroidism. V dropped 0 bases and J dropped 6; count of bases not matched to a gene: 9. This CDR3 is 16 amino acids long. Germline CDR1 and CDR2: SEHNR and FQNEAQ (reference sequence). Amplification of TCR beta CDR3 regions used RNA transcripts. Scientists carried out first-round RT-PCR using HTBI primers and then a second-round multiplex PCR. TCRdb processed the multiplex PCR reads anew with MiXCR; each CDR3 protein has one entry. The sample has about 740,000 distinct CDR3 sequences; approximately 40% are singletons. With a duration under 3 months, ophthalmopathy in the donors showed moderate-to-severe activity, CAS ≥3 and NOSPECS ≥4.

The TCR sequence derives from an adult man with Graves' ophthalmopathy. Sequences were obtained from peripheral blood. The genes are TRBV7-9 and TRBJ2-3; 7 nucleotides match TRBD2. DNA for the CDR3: TGTGCCAGCAGCTTAGCGTCTAGCGGTGGTTCGGATACGCAGTATTTT. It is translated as CASSLASSGGSDTQYF.